These T cell receptor beta chains were read from a single sample in a study of blood T cells in healthy people across ages. One entry per CDR3 protein, called by TCRdb with MiXCR from the 5' RACE reads. The sample holds 1,500,000 or so distinct CDR3 sequences, around 40% seen once. Sequenced input: blood. These receptors were obtained from a woman younger than 30 in good health. CDR3s include the opening cysteine and the closing phenylalanine or tryptophan. The D gene is left open where the match is weak. Part of the rows lack a size; the others show once, few, many or a class for expanded clones.

V	D	J	size	CDR3	DNA
TRBV12-3/TRBV12-4	-	TRBJ2-7	-	CASIPSVGEVYEQYF	TGTGCCAGCATCCCTAGCGTGGGAGAAGTTTACGAGCAGTACTTC
TRBV29-1	TRBD2	TRBJ2-1	-	CSVDRPGGARFF	TGCAGCGTAGACCGCCCGGGGGGGGCGAGGTTCTTC
TRBV20-1	TRBD2	TRBJ2-5	-	CSARELASGMVAETQYF	TGCAGTGCTAGAGAGCTTGCTAGCGGGATGGTAGCGGAGACCCAGTACTTC
TRBV7-9	-	TRBJ2-1	once	CASSLANQYNEQFF	TGTGCCAGCAGCTTAGCGAACCAGTACAATGAGCAGTTCTTC
TRBV27	-	TRBJ2-1	-	CASSPSPHLYEQFF	TGTGCCAGCAGCCCATCCCCACACCTCTACGAGCAGTTCTTC
TRBV20-1	TRBD2	TRBJ2-7	-	CSARGASGAYEQYF	TGCAGTGCCCGAGGGGCTAGCGGGGCCTACGAGCAGTACTTC
TRBV6-6	-	TRBJ1-2	-	CASSDVGPNGYTF	TGTGCCAGCAGTGACGTGGGGCCGAATGGCTACACCTTC
TRBV7-2	-	TRBJ2-4	-	CASSPDGGAKNIQYF	TGTGCCAGCAGCCCGGACGGGGGAGCCAAAAACATTCAGTACTTC
TRBV4-1	-	TRBJ2-7	many	CASSQEVNRKVYEQYF	TGCGCCAGCAGCCAAGAGGTCAACAGGAAGGTCTACGAGCAGTACTTC
TRBV29-1	TRBD2	TRBJ2-1	once	CSSARLAGMDNEQFF	TGCAGCTCTGCAAGGCTAGCGGGGATGGACAATGAGCAGTTCTTC
TRBV6-1	-	TRBJ1-2	few	CATQPGGSYGYTF	TGTGCCACTCAACCCGGGGGCAGCTATGGCTACACCTTC
TRBV12-3/TRBV12-4	TRBD1	TRBJ1-1	-	CASSRARVRDRATEAFF	TGTGCCAGCAGTCGTGCCAGAGTTAGGGACAGGGCCACTGAAGCTTTCTTT
TRBV7-9	-	TRBJ2-5	-	CASTNRVGGEETQYF	TGTGCCAGCACTAACCGGGTCGGGGGAGAAGAGACCCAGTACTTC
TRBV7-9	-	TRBJ2-5	few	CASSPKGRPQYF	TGTGCCAGCAGCCCAAAAGGCAGACCCCAGTACTTC
TRBV18	TRBD2	TRBJ2-1	-	CASSGGSGTSYNEQFF	TGTGCCAGCTCAGGGGGTAGCGGGACCTCCTACAATGAGCAGTTCTTC
TRBV11-2	-	TRBJ2-1	-	CAGSLVLGNEQFF	TGTGCCGGCAGCTTAGTTCTGGGGAATGAGCAGTTCTTC
TRBV14	-	TRBJ2-1	few	CASSHGSFNEQFF	TGTGCCAGCAGCCACGGGTCTTTCAATGAGCAGTTCTTC
TRBV4-3	-	TRBJ2-1	-	CASSQGQGNLAALDNEQFF	TGCGCCAGCAGCCAAGGGCAGGGTAATTTGGCCGCCTTGGACAATGAGCAGTTCTTC
TRBV4-1	-	TRBJ2-7	-	CASSHVGGSSYEQYF	TGCGCCAGCAGTCATGTCGGGGGAAGCTCCTACGAGCAGTACTTC
TRBV7-2	-	TRBJ1-2	-	CASSLGSRLHGYTF	TGTGCCAGCAGCTTAGGGAGCAGGTTACATGGCTACACCTTC
TRBV9	-	TRBJ2-1	-	CASSGILQGNEQFF	TGTGCCAGCAGCGGGATTTTACAGGGAAATGAGCAGTTCTTC
TRBV4-3	-	TRBJ2-3	-	CASSLSRWDGAKTDTQYF	TGCGCCAGCAGCCTCAGTAGGTGGGACGGCGCGAAGACAGATACGCAGTATTTT
TRBV29-1	-	TRBJ1-2	few	CSVARTNYGYTF	TGCAGCGTTGCACGGACTAACTATGGCTACACCTTC
TRBV20-1	TRBD1	TRBJ1-1	once	CSARPRDRVDTEAFF	TGCAGTGCTAGACCACGAGACAGGGTCGACACTGAAGCTTTCTTT
TRBV4-1	-	TRBJ2-3	-	CASRSRIITDTQYF	TGCGCCAGCAGGTCGCGGATAATCACAGATACGCAGTATTTT
TRBV6-5	TRBD1	TRBJ1-2	few	CASSYRTGGGVEGYTF	TGTGCCAGCAGTTACCGGACAGGGGGAGGTGTCGAGGGCTACACCTTC
TRBV4-3	TRBD2	TRBJ2-3	-	CASSQGGFGTDTQYF	TGCGCCAGCAGCCAGGGGGGGTTTGGCACAGATACGCAGTATTTT
TRBV6-6	-	TRBJ2-3	-	CASSYGPLGTQYF	TGTGCCAGCAGTTACGGTCCCCTAGGAACGCAGTATTTT
TRBV5-1	TRBD2	TRBJ2-1	-	CASSSVAGVWNEQFF	TGCGCCAGCAGCAGTGTAGCGGGAGTGTGGAATGAGCAGTTCTTC
TRBV7-9	-	TRBJ1-2	-	CASSLGTLESYGYTF	TGTGCCAGCAGCTTAGGAACCCTAGAGTCCTATGGCTACACCTTC
TRBV7-2	-	TRBJ2-1	few	CASSFGPLNEKFF	TGTGCAAGCAGCTTCGGACCCTTAAATGAGAAGTTCTTC
TRBV4-2	-	TRBJ1-3	-	CASSRTLLGSGNTIYF	TGTGCCAGCAGCCGTACCTTGTTGGGTTCGGGAAACACCATATATTTT
TRBV20-1	-	TRBJ2-7	-	CSASDDRRYEQYF	TGCAGTGCTAGTGACGACCGCAGATACGAGCAGTACTTC
TRBV12-3/TRBV12-4	TRBD1	TRBJ2-4	few	CASSLGRTGHKNIQYF	TGTGCCAGCAGTTTAGGTCGGACAGGCCACAAAAACATTCAGTACTTC
TRBV27	-	TRBJ2-1	few	CASSLFSLREQFF	TGTGCCAGCAGTCTCTTCTCCTTACGTGAGCAGTTCTTC
TRBV4-1	-	TRBJ1-6	-	CASSQGGYTYNSPLHF	TGCGCCAGCAGCCAAGGGGGTTATACCTATAATTCACCCCTCCACTTT
TRBV9	TRBD2	TRBJ2-3	once	CASSVGTSGRLTDTQYF	TGTGCCAGCAGCGTTGGGACTAGCGGGAGGCTCACAGATACGCAGTATTTT
TRBV28	TRBD2	TRBJ2-3	-	CASSSGLAGGLTDTQYF	TGTGCCAGCAGCTCGGGACTAGCGGGAGGGCTCACAGATACGCAGTATTTT
TRBV6-2/TRBV6-3	-	TRBJ2-3	-	CASSDSAVADTQYF	TGTGCCAGCAGTGACTCTGCGGTCGCGGATACGCAGTATTTT
TRBV30	TRBD1	TRBJ2-7	-	CAWSVLGTGGSLAEQYF	TGTGCCTGGAGTGTACTCGGGACAGGGGGCTCCTTAGCCGAGCAGTACTTC
TRBV10-3	-	TRBJ2-5	-	CAISRQGETQYF	TGTGCCATCAGCCGTCAGGGAGAGACCCAGTACTTC
TRBV20-1	-	TRBJ2-3	-	CSAIKTTSTDTQYF	TGCAGTGCCATAAAGACGACTAGCACAGATACGCAGTATTTT
TRBV29-1	-	TRBJ1-2	-	CSVTGFANYGYTF	TGCAGCGTCACAGGATTCGCTAACTATGGCTACACCTTC
TRBV6-5	-	TRBJ1-1	-	CASRVTSGGLEAFF	TGTGCCAGCAGAGTCACTAGCGGCGGTCTTGAAGCTTTCTTT